Shown below are 28 T cell receptor beta chains from a single sample sequenced in a study of radiation and T cells in renal cell carcinoma. Time point specified: blood 4 weeks post-SBRT, at nephrectomy. Treatment in this sample: 15 Gy SBRT to primary tumor, nephrectomy 4 weeks later. The repertoire was sequenced with immunoSEQ multiplex PCR; TCRdb's copy has only in-frame clones and lacks some. Counted here are some 150,000 clones, 75% to 90% occurring once; the ten biggest clones make up 15% to 20%. The sample was blood, taken from a patient whose treatment included radiotherapy and nephrectomy. These receptors were obtained from a woman aged 50 to 60 with renal cell carcinoma.

This chain joins TRBV5-4 and TRBJ1-4, with unresolved D. The V and J ends lost 0 bases and 7 bases respectively, with 7 bases between them. From germline, CDR1 is SGHNT and CDR2 YYREEE (reference sequence). This CDR3 has 13 amino acids. As DNA, the CDR3 is TGTGCCAGCAGCTTGGGGAGAGGTGAAAAACTGTTTTTT. This codes for CASSLGRGEKLFF. The entire variable domain, with the rest obtained from reference TRBV5-4 and TRBJ1-4, is as follows: ETGVTQSPTHLIKTRGQQVTLRCSSQSGHNTVSWYQQALGQGPQFIFQYYREEENGRGNFPPRFSGLQFPNYSSELNVNALELDDSALYLCASSLGRGEKLFFGSGTQLSVL.

The J gene is TRBJ2-3, the V gene TRBV10-3; 9 bases fit TRBD2. The CDR3 runs 18 residues. V shed 0 bases, J shed 2 bases, and the junction held 9 bases outside the gene matches. CDR1 is ENHRY, CDR2 SYGVKD, per germline. The chain's CDR3 is CAISESKLAGVTTDTQYF. CDR3 sequence (DNA): TGTGCCATCAGTGAGTCGAAATTAGCGGGAGTAACCACAGATACGCAGTATTTT.

The V call is TRBV4-2, the J call TRBJ2-1, with 15 bases identical to TRBD2. The V gene's germline CDR1 is LGHNA and CDR2 YNFKEQ. Trimming removed 1 base from V and 9 bases from J; junction bases left unmatched: 7. CDR3 length equals 17 residues. The CDR3 protein is CASSQGYGGLAGGEQFF. DNA of the CDR3: TGTGCCAGCAGCCAAGGATACGGGGGACTAGCGGGAGGTGAGCAGTTCTTC.

The V and J genes are TRBV5-5 and TRBJ1-1; 7 positions agree with TRBD1. V shed 2 bases and J 4 bases; nucleotides not matched to a gene: 8. Germline-derived CDR1 and CDR2 are SGHKS and YYEKEE (reference sequence). The CDR3 length is 15 residues. The CDR3 sequence: CASSLPGGLSTEAFF. CDR3 sequence (DNA): TGTGCCAGCAGCTTACCAGGGGGACTGAGCACTGAAGCTTTCTTT.

This clone occurred many times. The chain is built from TRBV2 and TRBJ2-7; D is possibly TRBD1 (5 bases). The CDR3 is 12 residues long. V shed 5 bases and J shed 2 bases, with 7 bases lying between them. CDR1 SNHLY and CDR2 FYNNEI come from the germline V gene. The CDR3 region has the DNA TGTGCCAGCAGTACGGACACCTACGAGCAGTACTTC. Translated: CASSTDTYEQYF. The whole variable domain, filled in from reference TRBV2 and TRBJ2-7, reads EPEVTQTPSHQVTQMGQEVILRCVPISNHLYFYWYRQILGQKVEFLVSFYNNEISEKSEIFDDQFSVERPDGSNFTLKIRSTKLEDSAMYFCASSTDTYEQYFGPGTRLTVT.

The V gene is TRBV25-1, the J gene TRBJ1-2; D possibly corresponds to TRBD1 (6 bases). Germline assignment: CDR1 MGHDK and CDR2 SYGVNS. Trimming pared 7 bases from V and 4 bases from J, leaving 13 bases between. The CDR3 totals 13 residues. The CDR3 coding sequence is TGTGCCAGCACCCCGGGGGCGGGCTATGGCTACACCTTC. It is translated as CASTPGAGYGYTF.

V usage is TRBV6-5 and J usage is TRBJ2-7; D gene uncertain. Trimming stripped 0 bases from V and 6 bases from J, with 3 bases between. This CDR3 spans 11 amino acids. Germline V gives CDR1 MNHEY, CDR2 SVGAGI. The CDR3 coding sequence is TGTGCCAGCAGTTACTCGGCCGAGCAGTACTTC. This translates into CASSYSAEQYF.

The V gene is TRBV7-9, the J gene TRBJ1-5, with D possibly matching TRBD1 (5 bases). Germline V gene lookup returns CDR1 SEHNR and CDR2 FQNEAQ (reference sequence). V lost 1 base and J lost 7, with 14 bases in between. The CDR3 loop spans 15 amino acids. The CDR3, as DNA: TGTGCCAGCAGCTTAGGCGACAGCTACCGACAGCCCCAGCATTTT. Its protein product is CASSLGDSYRQPQHF. Supplemented by reference TRBV7-9 and TRBJ1-5, the full variable domain reads DTGVSQNPRHKITKRGQNVTFRCDPISEHNRLYWYRQTLGQGPEFLTYFQNEAQLEKSRLLSDRFSAERPKGSFSTLEIQRTEQGDSAMYLCASSLGDSYRQPQHFGDGTRLSIL.

This chain uses TRBV18 with TRBJ1-3, with D possibly TRBD1 on 5 matching bases. CDR1 is KGHSH, CDR2 LQKENI, per germline. The CDR3 covers 18 residues. V was trimmed by 2 bases and J by 5 bases, leaving 22 bases between them. DNA for the CDR3: TGTGCCAGCTCACCATTTGGGGCTAGGTCCGTCGATAGAAACACCATATATTTT. Encoded protein: CASSPFGARSVDRNTIYF.

This clone has only one observation. V is TRBV30 and J is TRBJ1-2, with 9 bases aligning to TRBD1. Germline trimming cut 2 bases from V and 4 bases from J; bases unmatched to any gene: 11. Germline loops: CDR1 GTSNPN, CDR2 SVGIG (reference sequence). This CDR3 comprises 16 residues. For the CDR3, the DNA is TGTGCCTGGAGTACAGGACAGGGGACCCGTTCCTATGGCTACACCTTC. Translation: CAWSTGQGTRSYGYTF.

The CDR3 DNA follows: TGTGCCAGCAGTTTTTCGGGGAGCAGTGGGGAGTTAACTTTCTTT. This codes for CASSFSGSSGELTFF. This chain links TRBV28 with TRBJ1-1; the D is unclear. CDR3 length: 15 amino acids. The germline V and J ends were trimmed by 3 bases and 12 bases, with 23 bases remaining between them. Germline V gene sequence: CDR1 MDHEN, CDR2 SYDVKM.

The chain joins TRBV12-5 to TRBJ1-2; D call uncertain. CDR3 size: 16 residues. V gave up 4 bases and J gave up 8 bases, with 23 bases separating them. The germline CDR1 and CDR2 sequences are LGHNT and FRNRAP. DNA of the CDR3: TGTGCTAGTGGTTCACACTCTATGGTAGGGATGAGAGGCTACACCTTC. Translated, it gives CASGSHSMVGMRGYTF.

The chain combines TRBV10-3 with TRBJ2-7, with D perhaps TRBD2 (5 bases). Trimming left V 3 bases short and J 2 bases short, with 17 bases between. CDR3 length: 16 amino acids. Germline CDR1 ENHRY, CDR2 SYGVKD. The CDR3: CAISDSTHGVTYEQYF. The CDR3 nucleotides read TGTGCCATCAGTGATTCCACTCACGGGGTGACCTACGAGCAGTACTTC.

The chain links TRBV5-6 to TRBJ1-5, with no clear D. Germline V gene data show CDR1 as SGHDT and CDR2 as YYEEEE. The CDR3 has 15 amino acids. V lost 2 bases and J 5 bases, leaving 14 bases between the germline ends. The chain's CDR3 is CASSFPTLIYQPQHF. In DNA, the CDR3 is TGTGCCAGCAGCTTCCCGACCCTAATATATCAGCCCCAGCATTTT.

This chain uses TRBV25-1 with TRBJ2-7; no definite D call. There are 16 residues in the CDR3. Per the germline V gene, CDR1 is MGHDK and CDR2 is SYGVNS. The V and J ends lost 3 bases and 2 bases respectively, with 17 bases between them. In nucleotides, the CDR3 is TGTGCCAGCAGTGACCCAAAAATGGCAGTCCCCTACGAGCAGTACTTC. Its protein product is CASSDPKMAVPYEQYF.

This rearrangement joins TRBV28 to TRBJ1-2, with D possibly matching TRBD1 (5 bases). The CDR3 totals 15 residues. Germline loops: CDR1 MDHEN, CDR2 SYDVKM. Trimming left V 6 bases short and J 3 bases short, with 17 bases between. The CDR3: CASRPSWRGHYGYTF. The CDR3, as DNA: TGTGCCAGCAGGCCCTCTTGGAGGGGCCACTATGGCTACACCTTC.

The chain combines TRBV7-9 with TRBJ1-4, with 8 bases identical to TRBD1. Germline-derived CDR1 and CDR2 are SEHNR and FQNEAQ (reference sequence). This CDR3 spans 14 amino acids. The V segment lost 5 bases and the J segment 8 bases; nucleotides outside the gene matches: 7. The CDR3 spells CASSPGQGREKLFF. The CDR3 nucleotides are TGTGCCAGCAGCCCCGGACAGGGACGCGAAAAACTGTTTTTT.

The chain carries TRBV7-9 and TRBJ2-2, with no clear D. The CDR3 loop spans 15 amino acids. V was cut by 5 bases and J by 1 base, with 11 bases left in between. Germline values: CDR1 SEHNR, CDR2 FQNEAQ (reference sequence). The CDR3 loop is CASSPRTVNTGELFF. The CDR3 DNA sequence: TGTGCCAGCAGCCCTCGGACCGTGAACACCGGGGAGCTGTTTTTT.

The chain joins TRBV7-9 to TRBJ2-2; 10 nucleotides line up with TRBD2. After removal of 6 bases from V and 0 bases from J, the junction contained 4 bases not matched to a gene. CDR1 SEHNR and CDR2 FQNEAQ come from the germline V gene (reference sequence). The CDR3 is 16 residues long. This chain's CDR3 is CASSSSGSANTGELFF. For the CDR3, the DNA is TGTGCCAGCAGTTCTAGCGGGAGCGCGAACACCGGGGAGCTGTTTTTT.

The CDR3 here is CASSFFGSSSGYEQYF. CDR3 coding DNA: TGTGCCAGCAGTTTCTTCGGCAGCTCCTCTGGCTACGAGCAGTACTTC. This chain uses TRBV28 with TRBJ2-7, with D uncertain. The CDR3 is 16 amino acids. Trimming left V 3 bases short and J 3 bases short, with 18 bases between. In germline, CDR1 is MDHEN, CDR2 SYDVKM.

The rearrangement uses TRBV5-4 and TRBJ2-2; 7 positions match TRBD1. The CDR3 consists of 15 residues. Germline assignment: CDR1 SGHNT and CDR2 YYREEE (reference sequence). With 4 bases clipped from V and 2 bases from J, the junction kept 5 bases outside the gene matches. DNA for the CDR3: TGTGCCAGCAGCATTGACAGGGTAAACACCGGGGAGCTGTTTTTT. Protein sequence: CASSIDRVNTGELFF.

The V gene is TRBV5-8, the J gene TRBJ2-5; 15 bases align to TRBD2. V shed 5 bases, J shed 5 bases, and the junction held 7 bases outside the gene matches. The CDR3 loop spans 16 amino acids. Germline-derived CDR1 and CDR2 are SGHTS and YDEGEE. DNA of the CDR3: TGTGCCAGCAGTAATGGACTAGCGGGGGGGGACGAGACCCAGTACTTC. Its protein product is CASSNGLAGGDETQYF.

The V and J genes are TRBV11-2 and TRBJ1-2; D unclear. The ends were cut back, 4 bases at V and 4 bases at J, with 10 bases in the middle. The germline V gene has CDR1 SGHAT and CDR2 FQNNGV. This CDR3 is 13 amino acids long. CDR3 nucleotides: TGTGCCAGCAGCTCCCCATTCGTCTATGGCTACACCTTC. Protein product: CASSSPFVYGYTF.

With regard to this clone: A read error may produce the germline difference seen at one junction end. The rearrangement uses TRBV6-5 and TRBJ2-5; D is possibly TRBD2 (6 bases). CDR3 size: 13 residues. Per the germline V gene, CDR1 is MNHEY and CDR2 is SVGAGI. The CDR3 sequence: CASSNRRAETLYF. The CDR3 DNA reads TGTGCCAGCTCAAACAGGAGGGCAGAGACCCTGTACTTC.

The V call is TRBV7-2, the J call TRBJ2-7; 7 bases agree with TRBD2. This CDR3 has 14 amino acids. V was pared by 2 bases and J by 5 bases, with 6 bases of the junction left unmatched. Per germline, CDR1 SGHTA and CDR2 FQGNSA. Here the CDR3 DNA reads TGTGCCAGCAGCTTAACGTGGACTAGTAACGAGCAGTACTTC. It specifies CASSLTWTSNEQYF.

V usage is TRBV5-1 and J usage is TRBJ2-7; 10 positions match TRBD1. The CDR3 sequence is 14 residues long. The junction had 4 bases not matched to a gene; V was cut back by 4 bases and J by 3 bases. CDR1 is SGHRS, CDR2 YFSETQ, per germline. CDR3 coding DNA: TGCGCCAGCAGCGGGACAGGGGTGGGCTACGAGCAGTACTTC. It is translated as CASSGTGVGYEQYF.

This chain uses TRBV18 with TRBJ2-3, with TRBD2 matching over 10 bases. V was clipped by 6 bases and J by 1 base; unmatched bases: 4. Looked up from germline, CDR1 is KGHSH and CDR2 is LQKENI. The length of the CDR3 is 15 residues. CDR3 in DNA: TGTGCCAGCTCCCTAGCGGGGGACGGCACAGATACGCAGTATTTT. Translated, it gives CASSLAGDGTDTQYF.

CDR3 coding DNA: TGTGCCAGCTCACCGGGCCAAATCTACGAGCAGTACTTC. This sequence encodes CASSPGQIYEQYF. The chain carries TRBV18 and TRBJ2-7, with D uncertain. CDR1 is KGHSH, CDR2 LQKENI, per germline. The CDR3 sequence is 13 residues long. V gave up 3 bases and J gave up 3 bases, with 9 bases separating them.